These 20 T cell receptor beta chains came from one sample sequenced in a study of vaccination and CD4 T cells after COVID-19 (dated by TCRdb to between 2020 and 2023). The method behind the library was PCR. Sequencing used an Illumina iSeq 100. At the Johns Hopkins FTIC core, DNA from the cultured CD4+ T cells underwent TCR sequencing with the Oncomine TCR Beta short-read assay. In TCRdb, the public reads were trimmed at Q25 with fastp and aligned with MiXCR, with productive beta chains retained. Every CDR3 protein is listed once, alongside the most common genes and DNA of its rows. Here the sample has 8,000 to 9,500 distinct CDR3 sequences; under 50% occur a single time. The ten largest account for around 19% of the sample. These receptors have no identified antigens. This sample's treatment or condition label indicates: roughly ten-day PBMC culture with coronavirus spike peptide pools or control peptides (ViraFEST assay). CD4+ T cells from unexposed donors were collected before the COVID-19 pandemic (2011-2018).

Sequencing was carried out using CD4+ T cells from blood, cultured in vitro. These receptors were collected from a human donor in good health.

CDR3 sequence reads: CASSLGLGDRTFYGYTF. Written as DNA, the CDR3 is TGCGCCAGCAGCTTGGGGCTCGGGGACAGGACCTTCTATGGCTACACCTTC. The J gene is TRBJ1-2, the V gene TRBV5-1; 8 bases are a match to TRBD1. Germline V gene sequence: CDR1 SGHRS, CDR2 YFSETQ. The CDR3 is 17 amino acids. V dropped 0 bases and J dropped 4; count of bases not matched to a gene: 11.

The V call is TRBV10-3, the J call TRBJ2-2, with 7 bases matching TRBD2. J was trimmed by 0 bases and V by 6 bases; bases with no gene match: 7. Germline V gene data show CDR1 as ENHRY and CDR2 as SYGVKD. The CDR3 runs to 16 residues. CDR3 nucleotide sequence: TGTGCCATCAGACTCAGCGGGACCTCGAACACCGGGGAGCTGTTTTTT. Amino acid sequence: CAIRLSGTSNTGELFF.

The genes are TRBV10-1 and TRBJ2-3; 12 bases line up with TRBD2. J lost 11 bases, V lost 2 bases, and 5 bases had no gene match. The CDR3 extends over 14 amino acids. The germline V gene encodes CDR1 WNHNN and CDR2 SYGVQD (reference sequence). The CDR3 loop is CASSETGLAGLQYF. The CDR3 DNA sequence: TGCGCCAGCAGTGAGACCGGACTAGCGGGATTGCAGTATTTT.

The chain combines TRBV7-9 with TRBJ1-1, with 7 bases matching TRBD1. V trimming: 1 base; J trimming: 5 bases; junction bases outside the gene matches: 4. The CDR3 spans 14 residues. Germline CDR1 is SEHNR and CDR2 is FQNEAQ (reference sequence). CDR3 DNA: TGTGCCAGCAGCTTAGTAGGGGACAGAACTGAAGCTTTCTTT. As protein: CASSLVGDRTEAFF.

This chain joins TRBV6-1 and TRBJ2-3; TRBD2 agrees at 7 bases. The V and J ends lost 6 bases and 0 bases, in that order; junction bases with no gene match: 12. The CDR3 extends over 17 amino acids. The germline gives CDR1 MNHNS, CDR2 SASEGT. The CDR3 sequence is CASSDRPGAGSTDTQYF. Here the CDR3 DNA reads TGTGCCAGCAGCGACCGGCCGGGAGCGGGGAGCACAGATACGCAGTATTTT.

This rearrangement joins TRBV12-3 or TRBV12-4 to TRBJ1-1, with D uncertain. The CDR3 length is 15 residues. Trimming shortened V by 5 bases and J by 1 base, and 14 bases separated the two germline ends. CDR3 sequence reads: CASSRRMTANTEAFF. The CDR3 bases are TGTGCCAGCAGTAGACGAATGACCGCGAACACTGAAGCTTTCTTT.

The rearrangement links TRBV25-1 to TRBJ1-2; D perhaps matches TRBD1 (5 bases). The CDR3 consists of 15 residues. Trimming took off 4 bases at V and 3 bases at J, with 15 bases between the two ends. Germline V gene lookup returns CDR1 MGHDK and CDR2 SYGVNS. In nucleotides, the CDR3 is TGTGCCAGCAGTGGACCAAAGACAGCAGACTATGGCTACACCTTC. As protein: CASSGPKTADYGYTF.

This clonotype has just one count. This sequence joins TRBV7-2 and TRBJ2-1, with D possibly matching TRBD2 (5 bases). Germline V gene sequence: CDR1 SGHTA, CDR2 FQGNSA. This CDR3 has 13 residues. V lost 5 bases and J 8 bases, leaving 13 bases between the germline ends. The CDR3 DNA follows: TGTGCCAGCAGCCCTAGCTTTAGCGATGAGCAGTTCTTC. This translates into CASSPSFSDEQFF.

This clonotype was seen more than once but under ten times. The CDR3 sequence is CSARDTREGAFF. The DNA of the CDR3 is TGCAGCGCGCGGGACACGAGAGAGGGAGCTTTCTTT. This chain links TRBV29-1 with TRBJ1-1; D possibly corresponds to TRBD1 (6 bases). Germline loops: CDR1 SQVTM, CDR2 ANQGSEA. The V gene lost 7 bases and the J gene lost 10 bases, with 19 bases spanning the gap. The CDR3 has 12 residues.

The DNA for the CDR3 is TGTGCCACCAGCAGGGGGGACAGGGGGCTTGGGGAGACCCAGTACTTC. Its protein product is CATSRGDRGLGETQYF. This chain links TRBV15 with TRBJ2-5; TRBD1 agrees at 12 bases. In germline, CDR1 is LNHNV, CDR2 YYDKDF (reference sequence). The V and J ends lost 3 bases and 5 bases, in that order; junction bases with no gene match: 7. The CDR3 runs 16 residues.

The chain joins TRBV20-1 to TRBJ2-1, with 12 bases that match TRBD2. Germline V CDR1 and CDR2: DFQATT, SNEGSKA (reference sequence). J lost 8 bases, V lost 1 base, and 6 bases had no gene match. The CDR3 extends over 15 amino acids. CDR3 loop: CSARGLAGDRDEQFF. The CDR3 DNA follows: TGCAGTGCTAGAGGACTAGCGGGAGATAGGGATGAGCAGTTCTTC.

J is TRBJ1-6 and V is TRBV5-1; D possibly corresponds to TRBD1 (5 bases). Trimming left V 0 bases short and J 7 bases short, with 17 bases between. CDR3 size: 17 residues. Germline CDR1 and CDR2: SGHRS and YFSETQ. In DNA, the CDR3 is TGCGCCAGCAGCTTGGAATGGGCGGGGCTACGAAATTCACCCCTCCACTTT. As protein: CASSLEWAGLRNSPLHF.

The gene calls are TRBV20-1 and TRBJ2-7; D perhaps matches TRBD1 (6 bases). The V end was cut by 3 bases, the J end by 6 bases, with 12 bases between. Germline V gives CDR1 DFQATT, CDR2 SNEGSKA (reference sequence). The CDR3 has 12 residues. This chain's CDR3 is CSASNRAGEQYF. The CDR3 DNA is TGCAGTGCTAGCAACAGGGCGGGCGAGCAGTACTTC.

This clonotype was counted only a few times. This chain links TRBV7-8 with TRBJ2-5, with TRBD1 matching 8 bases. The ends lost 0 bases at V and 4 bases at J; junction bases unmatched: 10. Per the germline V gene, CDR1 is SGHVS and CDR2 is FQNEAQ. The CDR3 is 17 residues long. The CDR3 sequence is CASSLARRGRGRETQYF. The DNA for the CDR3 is TGTGCCAGCAGCTTAGCGAGGAGGGGCAGGGGGCGAGAGACCCAGTACTTC.

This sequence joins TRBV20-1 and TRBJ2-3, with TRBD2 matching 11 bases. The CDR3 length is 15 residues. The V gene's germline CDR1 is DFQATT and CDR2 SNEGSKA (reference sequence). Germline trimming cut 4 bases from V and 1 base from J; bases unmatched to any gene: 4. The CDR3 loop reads CSANPLAGGTDTQYF. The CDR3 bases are TGCAGTGCTAACCCACTAGCGGGAGGCACAGATACGCAGTATTTT.

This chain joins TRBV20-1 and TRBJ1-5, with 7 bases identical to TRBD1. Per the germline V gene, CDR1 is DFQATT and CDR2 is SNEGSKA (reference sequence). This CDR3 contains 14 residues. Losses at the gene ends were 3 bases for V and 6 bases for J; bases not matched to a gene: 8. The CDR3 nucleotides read TGCAGTGCTAGTAGACAGGGTGCCCTTCAGCCCCAGCATTTT. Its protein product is CSASRQGALQPQHF.

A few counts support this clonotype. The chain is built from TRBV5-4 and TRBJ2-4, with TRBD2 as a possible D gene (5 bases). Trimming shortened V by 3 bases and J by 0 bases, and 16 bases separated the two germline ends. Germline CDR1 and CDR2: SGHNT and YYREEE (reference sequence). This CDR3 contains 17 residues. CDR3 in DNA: TGTGCCAGCAGCTCCCCGGATGAGGGCGTAGCCAAAAACATTCAGTACTTC. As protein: CASSSPDEGVAKNIQYF. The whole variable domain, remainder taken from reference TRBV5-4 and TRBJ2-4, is ETGVTQSPTHLIKTRGQQVTLRCSSQSGHNTVSWYQQALGQGPQFIFQYYREEENGRGNFPPRFSGLQFPNYSSELNVNALELDDSALYLCASSSPDEGVAKNIQYFGAGTRLSVL.

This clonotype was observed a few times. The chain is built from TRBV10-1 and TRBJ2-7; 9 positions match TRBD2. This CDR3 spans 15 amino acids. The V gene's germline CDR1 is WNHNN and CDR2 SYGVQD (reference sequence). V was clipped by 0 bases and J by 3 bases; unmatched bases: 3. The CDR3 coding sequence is TGCGCCAGCAGTGAGTCTAGCGGGAGACTCTACGAGCAGTACTTC. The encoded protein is CASSESSGRLYEQYF.

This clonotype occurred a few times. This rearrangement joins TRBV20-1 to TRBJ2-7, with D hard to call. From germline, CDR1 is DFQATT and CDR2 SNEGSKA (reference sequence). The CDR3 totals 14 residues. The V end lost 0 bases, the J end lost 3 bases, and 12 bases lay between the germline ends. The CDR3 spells CSAREFDRDYEQYF. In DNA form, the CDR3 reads TGCAGTGCTAGAGAATTTGACCGAGACTACGAGCAGTACTTC.

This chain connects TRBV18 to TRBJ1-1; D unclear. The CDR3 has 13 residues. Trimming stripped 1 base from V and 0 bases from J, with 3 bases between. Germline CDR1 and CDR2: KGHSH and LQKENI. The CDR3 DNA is TGTGCCAGCTCACCACTCATGAACACTGAAGCTTTCTTT. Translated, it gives CASSPLMNTEAFF.